These 24 T cell receptor beta chains were sequenced from one sample in a study of tumor T cells in aggressive B-cell lymphoma. Profiled with immunoSEQ multiplex PCR; TCRdb holds only in-frame clones, not every one. This table holds 2,400 or so clones, about four fifths found once. The sequenced sample was tumor tissue. These receptors came from an adult with diffuse large B cell lymphoma.

This chain connects TRBV5-1 to TRBJ2-7; D call uncertain. Trimming pared 3 bases from V and 2 bases from J, leaving 6 bases between. Germline-derived CDR1 and CDR2 are SGHRS and YFSETQ. The CDR3 totals 12 residues. The CDR3 reads CASSSDTYEQYF. CDR3 DNA sequence: TGCGCCAGCAGCTCCGACACCTACGAGCAGTACTTC.

This chain connects TRBV29-1 to TRBJ2-5; D is undetermined. V was cut by 4 bases and J by 2 bases, with 8 bases left in between. This CDR3 comprises 12 residues. Germline CDR1 reads SQVTM; CDR2 reads ANQGSEA. The CDR3 spells CSVAQAQETQYF. CDR3 nucleotides: TGCAGCGTTGCCCAGGCACAAGAGACCCAGTACTTC.

The gene calls are TRBV25-1 and TRBJ2-1; 7 bases fit TRBD2. The CDR3 has 14 residues. CDR1 MGHDK and CDR2 SYGVNS come from the germline V gene. V shed 8 bases and J 5 bases; nucleotides not matched to a gene: 9. CDR3 amino acids: CASRQAGFNNEQFF. CDR3 nucleotide sequence: TGTGCCAGCCGTCAAGCGGGGTTCAACAATGAGCAGTTCTTC.

The genes are TRBV11-2 and TRBJ1-4, with D unclear. The CDR3 has 15 amino acids. CDR1 and CDR2 from the germline V gene are SGHAT and FQNNGV. V dropped 5 bases and J dropped 7 bases, with 17 bases sitting between them. The CDR3 loop reads CASSRAEGVGEKLFF. The CDR3 DNA follows: TGTGCCAGCAGCCGAGCCGAGGGCGTGGGTGAAAAACTGTTTTTT.

V usage is TRBV7-9 and J usage is TRBJ2-3, with no clear D. Per germline, CDR1 SEHNR and CDR2 FQNEAQ (reference sequence). Trimming removed 5 bases at V and 1 base at J, with 19 bases between. This CDR3 is built from 17 residues. The CDR3 nucleotides are TGTGCCAGCAGCCAAACGATACACCTTGTTGGCACAGATACGCAGTATTTT. As protein: CASSQTIHLVGTDTQYF.

This clone was seen more than once but under ten times. The chain is built from TRBV19 and TRBJ2-2; D might be TRBD2 (7 bases). With 6 bases removed from V and 3 bases from J, the gap between germline ends came to 23 bases. The CDR3 has 18 amino acids. Looked up from germline, CDR1 is LNHDA and CDR2 is SQIVND (reference sequence). In DNA, the CDR3 is TGTGCCAGTAGGAGGGGGGTTGGCGGGAGCTCGGACACCGGGGAGCTGTTTTTT. This encodes CASRRGVGGSSDTGELFF.

The V gene is TRBV13, the J gene TRBJ1-6; weak D call: TRBD1 (6 bases). CDR1 PRHDT and CDR2 FYEKMQ come from the germline V gene (reference sequence). V was cut by 6 bases and J by 7 bases, with 16 bases left in between. The CDR3 has 15 residues. CDR3 DNA: TGTGCCAGCAGGACCCCCGGACAGTACAATTCACCCCTCCACTTT. The encoded protein is CASRTPGQYNSPLHF.

V gene TRBV5-1 combines with J gene TRBJ1-1, with 11 bases identical to TRBD1. The ends lost 2 bases at V and 8 bases at J; junction bases unmatched: 8. This CDR3 has 15 amino acids. Germline values: CDR1 SGHRS, CDR2 YFSETQ. CDR3 bases: TGCGCCAGCAGCTTATGGACCGGGACAGGGGGAGAAGCTTTCTTT. Translated, it gives CASSLWTGTGGEAFF.

This chain uses TRBV6-4 with TRBJ2-5; TRBD2 might be the D (5 bases). V dropped 3 bases and J dropped 6 bases, with 11 bases sitting between them. The length of the CDR3 is 13 residues. Germline V gene lookup returns CDR1 MRHNA and CDR2 SNTAGT. CDR3 in amino acids: CASSEAGEKTQYF. The CDR3, as DNA: TGTGCCAGCAGTGAAGCCGGGGAGAAGACCCAGTACTTC.

This clone came up a few times. CDR3 DNA sequence: TGCAGCGTTGAAGCCGCGGGGCGCAGATACGAGCAGTACTTC. Amino acids: CSVEAAGRRYEQYF. The chain is built from TRBV29-1 and TRBJ2-7; D might be TRBD2 (6 bases). CDR1 is SQVTM and CDR2 is ANQGSEA in the germline V gene. This CDR3 region has 14 residues. Trimming cost V 1 base and J 4 bases, with 14 bases left between them.

The chain links TRBV7-9 to TRBJ2-1, with 7 bases matching TRBD2. Germline V gives CDR1 SEHNR, CDR2 FQNEAQ (reference sequence). The CDR3 spans 13 residues. After removal of 8 bases from V and 9 bases from J, the junction contained 10 bases not matched to a gene. This chain's CDR3 is CASGGGGRTEQFF. The CDR3 nucleotides are TGTGCCAGCGGGGGGGGAGGGCGTACTGAGCAGTTCTTC.

The chain employs TRBV10-2 and TRBJ2-5; no reliable D call. Gene TRBJ2-7 matches the end of the DNA better, so the J call may be wrong. The CDR3 has 12 amino acids. Germline-derived CDR1 and CDR2 are WSHSY and SAAADI. The CDR3 loop reads CASSVGSYEQYF. In nucleotides, the CDR3 is TGCGCCAGCAGTGTGGGCAGCTACGAGCAGTACTTC.

CDR3 bases: TGTGCCAGCAGATCACTAGCTCCGGAGGACTATGAGCAGTTCTTC. This gives the protein CASRSLAPEDYEQFF. The chain joins TRBV7-9 to TRBJ2-1; TRBD2 might be the D (6 bases). V was pared by 6 bases and J by 8 bases, with 20 bases between. This CDR3 has 15 amino acids. Germline loops: CDR1 SEHNR, CDR2 FQNEAQ (reference sequence).

The chain joins TRBV27 to TRBJ2-1, with D possibly matching TRBD2 (6 bases). The ends were cut back, 3 bases at V and 4 bases at J, with 16 bases in the middle. CDR3 length equals 16 residues. Looked up from germline, CDR1 is MNHEY and CDR2 is SMNVEV (reference sequence). The CDR3 DNA sequence: TGTGCCAGCAGTTTTTCGGGTAGCGGAACGTACAATGAGCAGTTCTTC. This gives the protein CASSFSGSGTYNEQFF.

V is TRBV28 and J is TRBJ1-6; 8 nucleotides agree with TRBD1. The CDR3 sequence is 16 residues long. J was trimmed by 4 bases and V by 3 bases; bases with no gene match: 5. Germline CDR1 and CDR2: MDHEN and SYDVKM. The CDR3 sequence is CASSFQGAVYNSPLHF. Here the CDR3 DNA reads TGTGCCAGCAGTTTTCAGGGGGCCGTTTATAATTCACCCCTCCACTTT.

This sequence joins TRBV6-6 and TRBJ2-7; D may be TRBD1 (6 bases). V was shortened by 2 bases and J by 7 bases, with 15 bases between the two germline ends. CDR1 MNHNY and CDR2 SVGAGI come from the germline V gene (reference sequence). The CDR3 extends over 14 amino acids. CDR3 DNA sequence: TGTGCCAGCAGTTACGTCATGGGGGCTGGGGAGCAGTACTTC. Amino acids: CASSYVMGAGEQYF.

This clone has only a few counts. The J gene is TRBJ2-4, the V gene TRBV28, with D perhaps matching TRBD2 (10 bases). Germline-derived CDR1 and CDR2 are MDHEN and SYDVKM. Trimming shortened V by 7 bases and J by 8 bases, and 27 bases separated the two germline ends. This CDR3 region has 17 residues. This CDR3 reads CASTGQGSGRAGYIQYF. The CDR3 region has the DNA TGTGCCAGCACGGGACAGGGAAGCGGGAGGGCCGGATACATTCAGTACTTC.

The chain combines TRBV28 with TRBJ2-5, with a possible D match to TRBD2 (6 bases). The germline V gene has CDR1 MDHEN and CDR2 SYDVKM. Deletions cut 7 bases from V and 0 bases from J, with 9 bases between. The CDR3 consists of 13 residues. Written as DNA, the CDR3 is TGTGCCAGCATGGCGGGGTACCAAGAGACCCAGTACTTC. Translated: CASMAGYQETQYF.

This sequence joins TRBV30 and TRBJ1-1; D is undetermined. V lost 1 base, J lost 1 base, and 7 bases lay in between. The CDR3 contains 13 residues. Per germline, CDR1 GTSNPN and CDR2 SVGIG (reference sequence). The CDR3 is CAWSGSGNTEAFF. The CDR3 bases are TGTGCCTGGAGTGGATCGGGGAACACTGAAGCTTTCTTT.

Remarks on this clone: One end of the junction is discordant with germline, which a read error may explain. The sample carries other DNA sequences with the same CDR3. CDR3: CATSRVADWRTGELFF. The DNA for the CDR3 is TGTGCCACCAGCAGAGTTGCGGACTGGAGAACCGGGGAGCTATTTTTT. The J gene is TRBJ2-2, the V gene TRBV15, with D maybe TRBD2 (5 bases). The CDR3 loop spans 16 amino acids. Germline lookup yields CDR1 LNHNV and CDR2 YYDKDF (reference sequence).

This clone was found a few times. This chain links TRBV4-1 with TRBJ1-2; TRBD1 is a possible D gene (6 bases). The germline V gene has CDR1 MGHRA and CDR2 YSYEKL. The V end was cut by 4 bases, the J end by 3 bases, with 15 bases between. The CDR3 runs 15 residues. The CDR3 is CASSPTGGAYYGYTF. CDR3 bases: TGCGCCAGCAGCCCCACGGGGGGCGCCTACTATGGCTACACCTTC.

V and J are TRBV9 and TRBJ1-1; 10 nucleotides line up with TRBD1. V lost 3 bases, J lost 1 base, and 3 bases stayed unmatched. Germline values: CDR1 SGDLS, CDR2 YYNGEE. There are 15 residues in the CDR3. The chain's CDR3 is CASSGTGGANTEAFF. CDR3 in DNA: TGTGCCAGCAGCGGGACAGGGGGGGCGAACACTGAAGCTTTCTTT. The whole variable domain, remainder taken from reference TRBV9 and TRBJ1-1, is DSGVTQTPKHLITATGQRVTLRCSPRSGDLSVYWYQQSLDQGLQFLIQYYNGEERAKGNILERFSAQQFPDLHSELNLSSLELGDSALYFCASSGTGGANTEAFFGQGTRLTVV.

The chain has TRBV7-8 and TRBJ1-1, with a possible D match to TRBD1 (5 bases). V was shortened by 3 bases and J by 2 bases, with 10 bases between the two germline ends. Germline CDR1 SGHVS, CDR2 FQNEAQ. This CDR3 spans 14 amino acids. CDR3 DNA: TGTGCCAGCAGCTTCCAGGGAGGAAACACTGAAGCTTTCTTT. This sequence encodes CASSFQGGNTEAFF.

Turning to this clone: Other DNA sequences of this sample code for an identical CDR3. The chain combines TRBV28 with TRBJ2-2; the D gene is possibly TRBD2 (5 bases). V lost 5 bases to trimming and J lost 0 bases, with 10 bases between them. Germline CDR1 and CDR2: MDHEN and SYDVKM. This CDR3 spans 15 amino acids. CDR3 region: CASSRSGTNTGELFF. DNA of the CDR3: TGTGCCAGCAGTCGGTCCGGGACGAACACCGGGGAGCTGTTTTTT.